This TCR beta chain was captured in a study of blood T cell repertoires in COVID-19. At the level of the study: Acute-phase and convalescent COVID-19 samples originated in the United States, Italy and Spain. T cells, B-cell-depleted T cells, or PBMCs supplied cDNA or gDNA.

V was shortened by 1 base and J by 7 bases, with 8 bases between the two germline ends. The length of the CDR3 is 14 residues. Looked up from germline, CDR1 is SGHDN and CDR2 is FVKESK. The authors' processing: Amplified reference gene primers provided the basis for estimating nucleated cell counts. The repertoire was sequenced with immunoSEQ multiplex PCR; TCRdb's copy has only in-frame clones and lacks some. That table is the source of V, J and clone size, and D and trimming were worked out from the DNA. The profile shows roughly 250,000 clones, approximately 90% of them singletons. This sequence joins TRBV14 and TRBJ1-6; tentative D call: TRBD1 (6 bases). This TCR derives from a man younger than 40 with acute or convalescent COVID-19. Sequenced material: peripheral blood. For the CDR3, the DNA is TGTGCCAGCAGCCAAGGAGACAGGAATTCACCCCTCCACTTT. This gives the protein CASSQGDRNSPLHF.